This T cell receptor beta chain appears in the sequencing data of a study of OX40 agonist ivuxolimab in advanced cancers. Turning to the study itself: Participants could have had prior anti-PD-1, anti-PD-L1 or anti-CTLA-4 therapy, and 40% had some. Notes on the study in general: Normalized T-cell clonal expansion was also low in a subset of nonresponders.

Data came from immunoSEQ multiplex PCR; TCRdb stores just in-frame clones and leaves some out. Counted here are roughly 62,000 clones, 85% occurring once; the ten biggest clones make up over 3.5%. Germline values: CDR1 ENHRY, CDR2 SYGVKD. The ends were cut back, 3 bases at V and 3 bases at J, with 13 bases in the middle. The CDR3 totals 15 residues. This clone appeared a few times. The antigen is undetermined. With autoimmune disease history or systemic immunosuppression, patients were excluded. The sample was CD4+ or CD8+ T cells sorted from blood, taken in a trial of the OX40 agonist ivuxolimab. The sequence was obtained from an adult with an advanced solid tumor such as melanoma, head and neck, liver or kidney cancer. The chain is built from TRBV10-3 and TRBJ2-3; the D gene is possibly TRBD2 (6 bases). The CDR3 DNA is TGTGCCATCAGTGACTCAGCGGCGGGGACAGATACGCAGTATTTT. Protein: CAISDSAAGTDTQYF.